A selection of T cell receptor beta chains follows, all from one sample in a study of patients and donors after allogeneic stem cell transplantation. TCRdb called the RT-PCR reads again in MiXCR, with one record for every CDR3 protein. This sample has around 170,000 distinct CDR3 sequences, with approximately 25% found just once. The sequencing input was blood, either unsorted or a sorted T cell fraction (not recorded which). These receptors were taken from a human donor who was either an allogeneic HSCT recipient or a stem cell or donor lymphocyte infusion donor (not recorded which). It is not recorded whose cells these are; they may come from a transplant donor. CDR3s leave out the opening cysteine and the closing phenylalanine or tryptophan. D genes are given only for firm matches.

D gene | V gene | CDR3 protein
- | TRBV7-8 | ASSLVQGTEAF
- | TRBV27 | ASSLLKVTTAYEQY
TRBD1 | TRBV20-1 | SASPGGTSPLH
- | TRBV6-2/TRBV6-3 | ASSYSPSSGAIDGYT
- | TRBV12-3/TRBV12-4 | ASSFPPGRTDTQY
- | TRBV11-1 | ASSQYPPGRYNSPLH
- | TRBV29-1 | SVEGGPRADEQF
- | TRBV12-3/TRBV12-4 | ASRSGGGYT
- | TRBV6-5 | ASSYAGQNYGYT
- | TRBV11-3 | ASSLDRVFSGHGTQY
- | TRBV6-5 | ASSYSNSSPLH
TRBD2 | TRBV29-1 | SVGGSTSYEQY
TRBD1 | TRBV24-1 | ATSDATGTGAADTQY
- | TRBV5-1 | ASSPAKNIQY
TRBD2 | TRBV7-9 | ASSLSGNHYNEQF
- | TRBV12-3/TRBV12-4 | ASRTNRVLNSYEQY
- | TRBV27 | ASSSDSGNTIY
- | TRBV20-1 | SARGRTVSYEQY
- | TRBV7-3 | ASSTDNEQF
TRBD2 | TRBV14 | ASSHLAGARETQY
- | TRBV29-1 | SVTANEKLF
- | TRBV29-1 | SGGGRMNTEAF
- | TRBV5-8 | ASSQQGSTNEKLF
TRBD1 | TRBV2 | ASSETGAGNIQY
TRBD1 | TRBV20-1 | SARETGDQPQH
- | TRBV6-4 | ASSVPWRGSNQPQH
- | TRBV25-1 | ASSRARGFTDTQY
- | TRBV7-9 | ASTSTWGNSPLH
TRBD2 | TRBV20-1 | SAASGSYEQY
TRBD2 | TRBV12-3/TRBV12-4 | ASSLAGGLYNEQF
- | TRBV9 | ASSVVGSSGNTIY
- | TRBV6-5 | ASTLGATGELF
TRBD1 | TRBV20-1 | SAMFSTGGNEKLF
- | TRBV7-8 | ASSGRDGDYNEQF
- | TRBV12-3/TRBV12-4 | ASSAPPADPQH
- | TRBV20-1 | SASDISSYEQY
TRBD2 | TRBV20-1 | SASLLAGGNEQF
- | TRBV20-1 | SVSTALTQY
- | TRBV12-3/TRBV12-4 | ASSARDKFWGNQPQH
- | TRBV9 | ASSVGGEPNYGYT
- | TRBV3-1 | ASSQGLPNEQF
- | TRBV7-9 | ASSLNQGANEQF
TRBD2 | TRBV2 | ASSELRAGGAWEQF
TRBD1 | TRBV14 | ASSVRDRGILPYEQY
TRBD1 | TRBV6-1 | ASISDRGFLSKLAEAF
- | TRBV12-3/TRBV12-4 | ASSPDANYGYT
TRBD2 | TRBV5-1 | ASSLRGGAEQY
TRBD1 | TRBV6-5 | ASSSQGQGFYGYT
TRBD2 | TRBV29-1 | SVSGSSYNEQF
- | TRBV27 | ASSVFGPRTYEQY
- | TRBV10-3 | AISVWPRGDNYGYT
- | TRBV29-1 | SVDKSGELF
- | TRBV10-3 | AISESSGDTQY